The T cell receptor (beta chain) under discussion was sequenced for a study of shared clonotypes between healthy human individuals. Germline V CDR1 and CDR2: SGHNT, YYREEE (reference sequence). Trimming took off 0 bases at V and 5 bases at J, with 9 bases between the two ends. The CDR3 consists of 13 residues. Clones were read by immunoSEQ multiplex PCR, and TCRdb kept only the in-frame ones, dropping some. The sample has over 700,000 clones; roughly 72% are singletons. Sequencing was performed on memory CD4+ T cells sorted from blood. Described subset: CD45RA-negative fraction. J is TRBJ2-7 and V is TRBV5-4; D uncertain. The receptor was derived from a woman aged 25 to 39 in good health. Here the CDR3 DNA reads TGTGCCAGCAGCTTGGTGGTGGAAGACGAGCAGTACTTC. Translation: CASSLVVEDEQYF. Full variable domain (missing parts from reference TRBV5-4 and TRBJ2-7): ETGVTQSPTHLIKTRGQQVTLRCSSQSGHNTVSWYQQALGQGPQFIFQYYREEENGRGNFPPRFSGLQFPNYSSELNVNALELDDSALYLCASSLVVEDEQYFGPGTRLTVT.